This TCR beta chain appears in the sequencing data of a study of blood T cell repertoires in COVID-19. For the study at large: From the United States, Italy and Spain came samples of acute and convalescent COVID-19. Nucleic acid was either cDNA or gDNA, and it came from T cells, B-cell-depleted T cells, or PBMCs.

Deletions cut 1 base from V and 7 bases from J, with 14 bases between. The CDR3 is 14 residues long. The germline gives CDR1 SGHVS, CDR2 FQNEAQ. Per the original methods: Researchers report that nucleated cell counts were estimated from reference gene primer amplification. Profiled with immunoSEQ multiplex PCR; TCRdb holds only in-frame clones, not every one. That table supplies the V and J calls and clone size; D and trimming were determined from the DNA. The sample lists around 270,000 clones; approximately 80% were seen once. The chain uses TRBV7-8 and TRBJ2-7; TRBD2 might be the D (5 bases). Specimen: peripheral blood. The sequence derives from a man in his 60s with acute or convalescent COVID-19. This chain's CDR3 is CASSLVVPPGEQYF. Here the CDR3 DNA reads TGTGCCAGCAGCTTAGTCGTCCCGCCGGGAGAGCAGTACTTC.